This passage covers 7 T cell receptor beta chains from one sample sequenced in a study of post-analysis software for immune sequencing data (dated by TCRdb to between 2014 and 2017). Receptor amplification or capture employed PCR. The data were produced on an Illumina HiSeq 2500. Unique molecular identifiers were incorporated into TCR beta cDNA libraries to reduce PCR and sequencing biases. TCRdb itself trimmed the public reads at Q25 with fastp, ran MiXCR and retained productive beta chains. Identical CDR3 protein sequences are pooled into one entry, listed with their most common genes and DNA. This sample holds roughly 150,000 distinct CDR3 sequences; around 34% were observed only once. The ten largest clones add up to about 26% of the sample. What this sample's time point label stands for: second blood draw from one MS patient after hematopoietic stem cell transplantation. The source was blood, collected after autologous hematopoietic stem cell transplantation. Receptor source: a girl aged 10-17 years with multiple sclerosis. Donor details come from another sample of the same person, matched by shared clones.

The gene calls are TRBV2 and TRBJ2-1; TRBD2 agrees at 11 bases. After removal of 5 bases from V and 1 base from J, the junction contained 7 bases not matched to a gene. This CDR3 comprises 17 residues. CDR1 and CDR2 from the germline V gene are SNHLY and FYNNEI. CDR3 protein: CASSKTSGNPSYNEQFF. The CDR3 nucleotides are TGTGCCAGCAGTAAGACTAGCGGGAATCCGTCCTACAATGAGCAGTTCTTC.

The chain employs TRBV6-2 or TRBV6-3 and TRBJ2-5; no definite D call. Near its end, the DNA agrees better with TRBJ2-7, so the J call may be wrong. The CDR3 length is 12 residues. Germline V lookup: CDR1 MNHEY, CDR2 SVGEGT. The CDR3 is CASRPDGHEQYF. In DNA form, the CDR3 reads TGTGCCAGCCGCCCGGACGGCCACGAGCAGTACTTC.

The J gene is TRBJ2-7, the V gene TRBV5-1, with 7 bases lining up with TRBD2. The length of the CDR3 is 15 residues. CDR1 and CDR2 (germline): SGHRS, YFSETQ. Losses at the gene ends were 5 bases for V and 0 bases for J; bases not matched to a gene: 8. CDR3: CASRFSGPSSYEQYF. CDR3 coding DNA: TGCGCCAGCAGATTTAGCGGGCCTAGCTCCTACGAGCAGTACTTC.

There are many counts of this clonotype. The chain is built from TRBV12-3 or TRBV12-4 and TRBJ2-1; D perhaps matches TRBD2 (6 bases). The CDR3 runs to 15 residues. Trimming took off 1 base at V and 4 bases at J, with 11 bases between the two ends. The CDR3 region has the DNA TGTGCCAGCAGTTTAGGCGGGACTTCATACAATGAGCAGTTCTTC. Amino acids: CASSLGGTSYNEQFF.

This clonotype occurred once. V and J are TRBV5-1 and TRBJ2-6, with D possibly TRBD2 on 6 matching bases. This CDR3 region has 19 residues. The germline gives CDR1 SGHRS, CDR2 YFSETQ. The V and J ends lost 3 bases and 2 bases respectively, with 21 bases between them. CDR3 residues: CASSSPGGAGIAGANVLTF. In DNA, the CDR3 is TGCGCCAGCAGCTCGCCGGGCGGGGCGGGAATAGCTGGGGCCAACGTCCTGACTTTC.

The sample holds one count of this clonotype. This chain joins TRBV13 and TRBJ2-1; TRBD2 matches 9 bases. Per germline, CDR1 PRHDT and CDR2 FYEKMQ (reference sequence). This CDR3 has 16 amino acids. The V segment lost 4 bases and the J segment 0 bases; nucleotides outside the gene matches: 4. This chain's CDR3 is CASSSQREVSYNEQFF. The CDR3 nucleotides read TGTGCCAGCAGCTCCCAGCGGGAGGTCTCCTACAATGAGCAGTTCTTC.

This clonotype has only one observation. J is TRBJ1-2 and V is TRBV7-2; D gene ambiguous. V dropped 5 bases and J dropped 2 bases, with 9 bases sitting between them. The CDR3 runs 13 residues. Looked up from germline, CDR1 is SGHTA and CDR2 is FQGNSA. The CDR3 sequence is CASSSDNNYGYTF. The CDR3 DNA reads TGTGCCAGCAGCAGTGACAACAACTATGGCTACACCTTC.